Below are 5 T cell receptor beta chains sequenced from a single sample in a study of T-cell memory formation after mild COVID-19. TCRdb independently ran MiXCR on the 5' RACE reads; one entry per CDR3 protein. Found here are fewer than 600,000 distinct CDR3 sequences, about 20% of them singletons; the top ten hold under 8.5%. The sample comprised PBMCs or a T cell subset sorted from them (not recorded which). These receptors all stem from an adult woman who had mild COVID-19 (a few samples of this study predate the infection). Cell type and time point are not known.

The chain has TRBV7-9 and TRBJ2-7; 10 bases are shared with TRBD1. The CDR3 has 13 residues. Unmatched junction bases numbered 7, after V lost 9 bases and J lost 5 bases. Germline CDR1 and CDR2: SEHNR and FQNEAQ (reference sequence). The chain's CDR3 is CASLGDRGHEQYF. The CDR3 coding sequence is TGTGCCAGTCTGGGGGACAGGGGCCACGAGCAGTACTTC.

This clonotype was detected a few times. The chain uses TRBV7-9 and TRBJ1-1; 8 bases are a match to TRBD1. This CDR3 has 12 amino acids. Unmatched junction bases numbered 4, after V lost 10 bases and J lost 3 bases. CDR1 and CDR2 from the germline V gene are SEHNR and FQNEAQ (reference sequence). The CDR3 nucleotides read TGTGCCATCCAGGACAGGGACACTGAAGCTTTCTTT. Its protein is CAIQDRDTEAFF.

This clonotype was picked up a small number of times. As DNA, the CDR3 is TGTGCCAGCCGCCTATCGGCCGGGACTAGCCTAAACAATGAGCAGTTCTTC. Its protein product is CASRLSAGTSLNNEQFF. The V gene is TRBV7-2, the J gene TRBJ2-1; 9 bases line up with TRBD2. Trimming took 8 bases from V and 5 from J; bases not matched to a gene: 16. Germline values: CDR1 SGHTA, CDR2 FQGNSA. The CDR3 loop spans 17 amino acids.

The CDR3 reads CASSLAQQGGEAFF. For the CDR3, the DNA is TGTGCCAGCAGCTTAGCTCAACAAGGGGGTGAAGCTTTCTTT. The V call is TRBV7-6, the J call TRBJ1-1; D possibly corresponds to TRBD1 (6 bases). This CDR3 region has 14 residues. V was clipped by 0 bases and J by 7 bases, with 12 bases between them. The germline CDR1 and CDR2 sequences are SGHVS and FNYEAQ. The full variable domain, with the rest looked up from reference TRBV7-6 and TRBJ1-1, is GAGVSQSPRYKVTKRGQDVALRCDPISGHVSLYWYRQALGQGPEFLTYFNYEAQQDKSGLPNDRFSAERPEGSISTLTIQRTEQRDSAMYRCASSLAQQGGEAFFGQGTRLTVV.

The rearrangement uses TRBV7-6 and TRBJ2-3; tentatively, D is TRBD1 (5 bases). Between the trimmed V and J ends, which lost 2 bases and 1 base, there was a span of 10 bases. CDR3 length equals 15 residues. Germline V lookup: CDR1 SGHVS, CDR2 FNYEAQ. CDR3 bases: TGTGCCAGCAGCTTAAGCCTCAGGGGCACAGATACGCAGTATTTT. It encodes CASSLSLRGTDTQYF. Looking up the rest from reference TRBV7-6 and TRBJ2-3 gives the full variable domain: GAGVSQSPRYKVTKRGQDVALRCDPISGHVSLYWYRQALGQGPEFLTYFNYEAQQDKSGLPNDRFSAERPEGSISTLTIQRTEQRDSAMYRCASSLSLRGTDTQYFGPGTRLTVL.